The next 31 T cell receptor beta chains were all read from a single sample in a study of cytomegalovirus exposure and HLA in healthy donors. Primers included in the PCR were 60 Vbeta and 13 Jbeta primers. Sequencing used immunoSEQ multiplex PCR; TCRdb keeps in-frame clones, though not all of them. The sample carries under 200,000 clones, around three quarters recorded once. Sequenced material: PBMCs. The receptors here all came from a woman in her 30s in good health and CMV-seropositive.

In this sample, this clone turned up a few times. This chain connects TRBV5-6 to TRBJ1-2; D is perhaps TRBD1 (5 bases). The CDR3 sequence is 13 residues long. Germline CDR1 reads SGHDT; CDR2 reads YYEEEE. Trimming removed 0 bases at V and 6 bases at J, with 9 bases between. CDR3 region: CASSLVGVDGYTF. The CDR3 DNA is TGTGCCAGCAGCTTGGTAGGGGTAGATGGCTACACCTTC.

The rearrangement links TRBV30 to TRBJ2-1; 7 nucleotides match TRBD2. With 7 bases clipped from V and 2 bases from J, the junction kept 8 bases outside the gene matches. This CDR3 is built from 14 residues. Germline values: CDR1 GTSNPN, CDR2 SVGIG (reference sequence). The DNA for the CDR3 is TGTGCCTTTCTCGGCGGGGGAACCTACAATGAGCAGTTCTTC. Its protein product is CAFLGGGTYNEQFF.

This chain links TRBV30 with TRBJ1-4, with TRBD1 matching 8 bases. The CDR3 is 12 amino acids. J was trimmed by 8 bases and V by 4 bases; bases with no gene match: 3. Germline CDR1 reads GTSNPN; CDR2 reads SVGIG (reference sequence). CDR3 DNA: TGTGCCTGGACAGGGGGCGAGGAAAAACTGTTTTTT. It codes for CAWTGGEEKLFF.

The genes are TRBV15 and TRBJ1-1; TRBD1 matches at 8 bases. Germline V CDR1 and CDR2: LNHNV, YYDKDF (reference sequence). The CDR3 length is 15 residues. V lost 2 bases and J lost 2; bases outside the gene matches: 4. The CDR3 here is CATSRRTGPNTEAFF. The CDR3 region has the DNA TGTGCCACCAGCAGAAGGACAGGGCCAAACACTGAAGCTTTCTTT.

The CDR3 nucleotides read TGTGCCAGCAGCTCCGATGTGAGGTGTCAATACGAGCAGTACTTC. Its translation is CASSSDVRCQYEQYF. The chain recombines TRBV12-1 with TRBJ2-7; the table's D call TRBD2 went unverified against the DNA. TRBV12-1 counts as a pseudogene. The CDR3 consists of 15 residues.

J is TRBJ2-5 and V is TRBV18; TRBD2 matches 7 bases. Trimming at V came to 4 bases and at J to 2 bases, leaving 4 bases not matched to a gene. CDR1 KGHSH and CDR2 LQKENI come from the germline V gene. The CDR3 runs 14 residues. The CDR3 DNA reads TGTGCCAGCTCACTGAACGGGGGGCAAGAGACCCAGTACTTC. Translating gives CASSLNGGQETQYF.

This chain links TRBV5-4 with TRBJ1-1, with D uncertain. This CDR3 has 14 amino acids. In germline, CDR1 is SGHNT, CDR2 YYREEE (reference sequence). V shed 1 base and J shed 3 bases, with 10 bases lying between them. CDR3 DNA: TGTGCCAGCAGCTTGAAAGCACGAGACACTGAAGCTTTCTTT. Protein: CASSLKARDTEAFF.

The rearrangement joins TRBV30 to TRBJ1-2, with TRBD1 identical over 8 bases. CDR1 and CDR2 (germline): GTSNPN, SVGIG (reference sequence). This CDR3 has 14 amino acids. Germline trimming cut 4 bases from V and 0 bases from J; bases unmatched to any gene: 4. The CDR3 is CAWTATGANYGYTF. In nucleotides, the CDR3 is TGTGCCTGGACCGCGACAGGGGCTAACTATGGCTACACCTTC. The full variable domain, rest sourced from reference TRBV30 and TRBJ1-2, is SQTIHQWPATLVQPVGSPLSLECTVEGTSNPNLYWYRQAAGRGLQLLFYSVGIGQISSEVPQNLSASRPQDRQFILSSKKLLLSDSGFYLCAWTATGANYGYTFGSGTRLTVV.

The table lists this clone with a count of one. The V call is TRBV5-1, the J call TRBJ2-1; no firm D call. Trimming stripped 0 bases from V and 4 bases from J, with 11 bases between. The CDR3 spans 15 residues. Per the germline V gene, CDR1 is SGHRS and CDR2 is YFSETQ. This chain's CDR3 is CASSLASTTYNEQFF. The DNA of the CDR3 is TGCGCCAGCAGCTTGGCCTCGACAACTTACAATGAGCAGTTCTTC.

The chain employs TRBV6-5 and TRBJ2-7, with TRBD1 identical over 9 bases. Germline values: CDR1 MNHEY, CDR2 SVGAGI. Germline trimming cut 2 bases from V and 6 bases from J; bases unmatched to any gene: 5. This CDR3 is built from 14 residues. The CDR3 DNA follows: TGTGCCAGCAGTTACGAGACAGGGGGAAGCGAGCAGTACTTC. This translates into CASSYETGGSEQYF.

This clone was recorded a few times. The chain links TRBV7-2 to TRBJ2-3, with 10 nucleotides matching TRBD2. Germline V gene data show CDR1 as SGHTA and CDR2 as FQGNSA. CDR3 length: 16 amino acids. With 5 bases clipped from V and 2 bases from J, the junction kept 7 bases outside the gene matches. The DNA of the CDR3 is TGTGCCAGCAGCCCCCTAGCGGGAGCCACCACAGATACGCAGTATTTT. Amino acids: CASSPLAGATTDTQYF.

J is TRBJ2-1 and V is TRBV7-8, with 8 bases that match TRBD2. V lost 3 bases and J lost 10; bases outside the gene matches: 11. The CDR3 contains 15 residues. Germline V CDR1 and CDR2: SGHVS, FQNEAQ. CDR3 sequence reads: CASSFGVAGNVEQFF. As DNA, the CDR3 is TGTGCCAGCAGCTTTGGGGTAGCGGGGAACGTCGAGCAGTTCTTC.

Details on this clone: One junction end disagrees with the germline gene, perhaps due to a read error. The chain links TRBV5-6 to TRBJ1-2; 12 bases agree with TRBD1. Germline loops: CDR1 SGHDT, CDR2 YYEEEE. The CDR3 contains 17 residues. The CDR3 loop is CASSPKPPGTGGSQSYF. Written as DNA, the CDR3 is TGTGCCAGCAGCCCTAAACCCCCAGGGACAGGGGGCAGTCAGTCATACTTC.

This clone was seen a few times. This chain uses TRBV6-5 with TRBJ2-5; unclear D gene. Germline V gene sequence: CDR1 MNHEY, CDR2 SVGAGI. This CDR3 comprises 14 residues. Trimming removed 0 bases at V and 1 base at J, with 6 bases between. CDR3 sequence reads: CASSYSNGQETQYF. DNA for the CDR3: TGTGCCAGCAGTTACTCGAACGGCCAAGAGACCCAGTACTTC.

The chain uses TRBV4-3 and TRBJ1-2; a weak D match, TRBD1 (5 bases). Germline assignment: CDR1 LGHNA and CDR2 YSLEER. This CDR3 spans 15 amino acids. V lost 0 bases to trimming and J lost 4 bases, with 12 bases between them. CDR3 sequence: CASSQEPTAGYGYTF. In DNA form, the CDR3 reads TGCGCCAGCAGCCAAGAGCCGACAGCCGGCTATGGCTACACCTTC.

V is TRBV5-1 and J is TRBJ2-3; D might be TRBD1 (5 bases). V shed 4 bases and J shed 2 bases, with 14 bases lying between them. The CDR3 contains 15 residues. Germline values: CDR1 SGHRS, CDR2 YFSETQ. CDR3 amino acids: CASSLQGDPTDTQYF. CDR3 nucleotide sequence: TGCGCCAGCAGCCTGCAGGGTGACCCCACAGATACGCAGTATTTT.

CDR3 DNA: TGTGCCAGCAGCTTGTTCGAGGGAATTTCCACAGATACGCAGTATTTT. Encoded protein: CASSLFEGISTDTQYF. The rearrangement joins TRBV5-8 to TRBJ2-3; possible D gene TRBD2, 5 bases. The CDR3 contains 16 residues. Per germline, CDR1 SGHTS and CDR2 YDEGEE. Trimming left V 1 base short and J 2 bases short, with 14 bases between.

The chain couples TRBV30 to TRBJ1-1, with D possibly matching TRBD1 (5 bases). The CDR3 consists of 12 residues. V lost 4 bases to trimming and J lost 8 bases, with 14 bases between them. CDR1 GTSNPN and CDR2 SVGIG come from the germline V gene (reference sequence). The CDR3 DNA reads TGTGCCTGGACGGGAGGGGTGGAGGAAGCTTTCTTT. It yields the protein CAWTGGVEEAFF.

This chain uses TRBV9 with TRBJ2-7, with 11 bases aligning to TRBD2. The ends lost 4 bases at V and 4 bases at J; junction bases unmatched: 7. Germline CDR1 and CDR2: SGDLS and YYNGEE. The CDR3 spans 15 residues. Here the CDR3 reads CASSPTSGSKYEQYF. CDR3 coding DNA: TGTGCCAGCAGCCCCACTAGCGGGAGTAAATACGAGCAGTACTTC.

The chain uses TRBV5-5 and TRBJ1-6; D unresolved. Germline assignment: CDR1 SGHKS and CDR2 YYEKEE (reference sequence). This CDR3 is built from 16 residues. Trimming pared 0 bases from V and 0 bases from J, leaving 7 bases between. The CDR3 DNA follows: TGTGCCAGCAGCTTGGCCCGGAGCTCCTATAATTCACCCCTCCACTTT. Amino acids: CASSLARSSYNSPLHF.

This clone was counted a few times. The chain couples TRBV28 to TRBJ1-1, with unresolved D. Germline CDR1 and CDR2: MDHEN and SYDVKM. There are 14 residues in the CDR3. With 5 bases removed from V and 5 bases from J, the gap between germline ends came to 15 bases. The CDR3 coding sequence is TGTGCCAGCAGTAATTCGTTCGGTAAAACTGAAGCTTTCTTT. Encoded protein: CASSNSFGKTEAFF.

V usage is TRBV5-6 and J usage is TRBJ1-5; D is ambiguous. The CDR3 loop spans 18 amino acids. V dropped 0 bases and J dropped 2 bases, with 18 bases sitting between them. Germline loops: CDR1 SGHDT, CDR2 YYEEEE. The CDR3 DNA is TGTGCCAGCAGCTTGGGGGGTACGGCGGGTTTTGGCAATCAGCCCCAGCATTTT. It encodes CASSLGGTAGFGNQPQHF.

The sample holds one count of this clone. V and J are TRBV5-4 and TRBJ2-2, with TRBD2 as a possible D gene (5 bases). V shed 3 bases and J shed 1 base, with 10 bases lying between them. CDR1 and CDR2 from the germline V gene are SGHNT and YYREEE (reference sequence). The CDR3 spans 15 residues. The CDR3 is CASSSGVRNTGELFF. The CDR3 nucleotides read TGTGCCAGCAGCTCCGGGGTTAGGAACACCGGGGAGCTGTTTTTT.

There are a few counts of this clone. The chain has TRBV4-3 and TRBJ2-6; D is possibly TRBD2 (6 bases). Trimming pared 0 bases from V and 1 base from J, leaving 16 bases between. CDR1 LGHNA and CDR2 YSLEER come from the germline V gene. The CDR3 consists of 19 residues. CDR3 protein: CASSQDGAGLLSGANVLTF. The CDR3 bases are TGCGCCAGCAGCCAAGATGGGGCGGGGTTACTGTCTGGGGCCAACGTCCTGACTTTC.

The genes are TRBV10-3 and TRBJ1-4; a possible D gene is TRBD1 (5 bases). Germline CDR1 is ENHRY and CDR2 is SYGVKD. This CDR3 is 14 amino acids long. V was pared by 3 bases and J by 4 bases, with 9 bases between. The CDR3, as DNA: TGTGCCATCAGTGAAGACAGATATAATGAAAAACTGTTTTTT. This encodes CAISEDRYNEKLFF.

The rearrangement uses TRBV19 and TRBJ2-1; 7 bases match TRBD2. The CDR3 has 15 residues. J gave up 2 bases and V 3 bases, and 4 bases lay outside the gene matches. Germline CDR1 is LNHDA and CDR2 is SQIVND (reference sequence). The CDR3 loop reads CASSMGGGPYNEQFF. The CDR3 coding sequence is TGTGCCAGTAGTATGGGCGGGGGACCCTACAATGAGCAGTTCTTC.

Points on this clone: Other DNA variants within this sample encode the same CDR3. For the CDR3, the DNA is TGTGCCTCGCGGGGAGAGGGCAATCAGCCCCAGCATTTT. This translates into CASRGEGNQPQHF. The chain is built from TRBV2 and TRBJ1-5; D unresolved. V lost 11 bases and J 2 bases, leaving 13 bases between the germline ends. The germline V gene encodes CDR1 SNHLY and CDR2 FYNNEI. This CDR3 is built from 13 residues.

This clone was detected only a few times. CDR3 sequence: CASSLLGPSAEQYF. CDR3 DNA: TGTGCCAGCAGCTTGCTAGGCCCCTCGGCCGAGCAGTACTTC. The chain is built from TRBV5-6 and TRBJ2-7, with no clear D. This CDR3 has 14 amino acids. V dropped 1 base and J dropped 6 bases, with 14 bases sitting between them. From germline, CDR1 is SGHDT and CDR2 YYEEEE.

The table lists this clone with a count of one. This chain joins TRBV7-6 and TRBJ1-2, with 10 bases fitting TRBD1. The CDR3 spans 14 residues. Germline CDR1 is SGHVS and CDR2 is FNYEAQ. Trimming cost V 3 bases and J 8 bases; bases outside gene matches: 6. In DNA form, the CDR3 reads TGTGCCAGCAGCTTGGGACAGGGGCTGGAGGGCTACACCTTC. Translating gives CASSLGQGLEGYTF.

This sequence joins TRBV9 and TRBJ2-3, with D tentatively TRBD1 (6 bases). Germline V gives CDR1 SGDLS, CDR2 YYNGEE. Trimming removed 0 bases from V and 5 bases from J, with 22 bases in between. The CDR3 totals 18 residues. The CDR3, as DNA: TGTGCCAGCAGCGTAGCCCTTAGCAGGGGACGGGATGGAGATACGCAGTATTTT. The encoded protein is CASSVALSRGRDGDTQYF.

V is TRBV19 and J is TRBJ1-5; TRBD1 matches 7 bases. This CDR3 region has 15 residues. With V trimmed by 5 bases and J by 6 bases, 10 bases remained unmatched. CDR1 and CDR2 from the germline V gene are LNHDA and SQIVND (reference sequence). As DNA, the CDR3 is TGTGCCAGTAGTGTGCTCAGGGGGTTGGTTCAGCCCCAGCATTTT. Its protein product is CASSVLRGLVQPQHF.